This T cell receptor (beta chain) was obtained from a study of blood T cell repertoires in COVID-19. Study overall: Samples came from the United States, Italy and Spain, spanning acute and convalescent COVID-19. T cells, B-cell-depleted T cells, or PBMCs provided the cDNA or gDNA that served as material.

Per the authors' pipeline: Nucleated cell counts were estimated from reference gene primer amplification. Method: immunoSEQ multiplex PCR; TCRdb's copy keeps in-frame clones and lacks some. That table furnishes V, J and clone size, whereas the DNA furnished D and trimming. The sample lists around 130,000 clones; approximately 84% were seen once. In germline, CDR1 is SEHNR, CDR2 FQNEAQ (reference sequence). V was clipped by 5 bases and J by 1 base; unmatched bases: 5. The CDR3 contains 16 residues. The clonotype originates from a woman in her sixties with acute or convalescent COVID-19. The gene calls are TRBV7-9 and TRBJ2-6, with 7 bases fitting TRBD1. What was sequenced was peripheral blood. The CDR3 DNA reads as TGTGCCAGCAGCGTGCACAGGGGTTCTGGGGCCAACGTCCTGACTTTC. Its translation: CASSVHRGSGANVLTF.